This T cell receptor (beta chain) stems from a study of blood T cell repertoires in COVID-19. On the study more broadly: Sites in the United States, Italy and Spain provided acute and convalescent COVID-19 samples. The cDNA or gDNA used as material had been derived from T cells, B-cell-depleted T cells, or PBMCs.

In the original workflow: Estimation of nucleated cell counts relied on the amplification of reference gene primers. The method was immunoSEQ multiplex PCR; TCRdb's version includes in-frame clones alone and lacks a portion of them. V, J and clone size are those of that table, while D and trimming were read from the DNA. The data contain around 340,000 clones, around 83% of them singletons. Germline values: CDR1 GTSNPN, CDR2 SVGIG (reference sequence). The CDR3 is 12 residues long. V lost 7 bases and J 0 bases, leaving 9 bases between the germline ends. The clonotype comes from a man aged 25 to 45 with active or convalescent COVID-19. The sequenced sample was peripheral blood. The V call is TRBV30, the J call TRBJ1-1; weak D call: TRBD1 (6 bases). CDR3 sequence (DNA): TGTGCCTCACAGGGTATGAACACTGAAGCTTTCTTT. This translates into CASQGMNTEAFF.